The 14 T cell receptor beta chains below all came from one sample that was sequenced in a study of blood T cell repertoires in COVID-19. The repertoire was sequenced with immunoSEQ multiplex PCR; TCRdb's copy has only in-frame clones and lacks some. The profile shows tens of thousands of clones, about 86% of them singletons. Sequenced: peripheral blood. The receptor source for this set is a man older than 75 with active COVID-19.

Relative to its sample, this clone is medium-sized (0.01 to 0.1%). V and J are TRBV10-3 and TRBJ1-1, with TRBD1 identical over 12 bases. Trimming at V came to 11 bases and at J to 3 bases, leaving 13 bases not matched to a gene. Germline V gives CDR1 ENHRY, CDR2 SYGVKD. This CDR3 contains 16 residues. The CDR3 DNA sequence: TGTGCCTGCCAGATGGGGGACAGGGGGCCAGACACTGAAGCTTTCTTT. The encoded protein is CACQMGDRGPDTEAFF.

The chain's CDR3 is CASSYRLAGESGFDEQYF. The CDR3 DNA sequence: TGTGCCAGCAGTTACAGGTTAGCGGGAGAGTCGGGTTTCGACGAGCAGTACTTC. J is TRBJ2-7 and V is TRBV6-2 or TRBV6-3; 9 positions agree with TRBD2. The V segment lost 2 bases and the J segment 5 bases; nucleotides outside the gene matches: 16. Germline loops: CDR1 MNHEY, CDR2 SVGEGT. This CDR3 contains 18 residues.

CDR3 nucleotide sequence: TGTGCCAGCAGCCCCCCAAGCGGAAAGAGCACAGATACGCAGTATTTT. It specifies CASSPPSGKSTDTQYF. The gene calls are TRBV5-6 and TRBJ2-3, with D perhaps matching TRBD2 (5 bases). Trimming took off 4 bases at V and 0 bases at J, with 15 bases between the two ends. The CDR3 runs to 16 residues. From germline, CDR1 is SGHDT and CDR2 YYEEEE.

This chain links TRBV6-6 with TRBJ1-1; D not resolved. The V gene lost 6 bases and the J gene lost 4 bases, with 9 bases spanning the gap. Germline-derived CDR1 and CDR2 are MNHNY and SVGAGI (reference sequence). The CDR3 runs to 12 residues. Here the CDR3 reads CASSLGITEAFF. The CDR3 DNA reads as TGTGCCAGCAGCCTAGGAATCACTGAAGCTTTCTTT.

The V gene is TRBV5-1, the J gene TRBJ2-7, with 8 bases matching TRBD1. The CDR3 sequence is 15 residues long. The ends lost 4 bases at V and 0 bases at J; junction bases unmatched: 6. CDR1 is SGHRS and CDR2 is YFSETQ in the germline V gene. The CDR3: CASSAGTGGSYEQYF. In DNA form, the CDR3 reads TGCGCCAGCAGCGCCGGCACAGGGGGCTCCTACGAGCAGTACTTC.

The chain employs TRBV28 and TRBJ2-7, with a weak D call TRBD1 (5 bases). The CDR3 is 14 residues long. CDR1 is MDHEN and CDR2 is SYDVKM in the germline V gene. The V end was cut by 3 bases, the J end by 2 bases, with 11 bases between. For the CDR3, the DNA is TGTGCCAGCAGTTTCTGGACACGACCCTACGAGCAGTACTTC. This translates into CASSFWTRPYEQYF.

CDR3 loop: CASSPLAGAGNEQFF. CDR3 in DNA: TGTGCCAGCAGCCCGCTAGCGGGAGCGGGCAATGAGCAGTTCTTC. The rearrangement uses TRBV4-2 and TRBJ2-1, with 10 bases aligning to TRBD2. Germline loops: CDR1 LGHNA, CDR2 YNFKEQ. CDR3 length equals 15 residues. The junction had 6 bases not matched to a gene; V was cut back by 4 bases and J by 6 bases.

This rearrangement joins TRBV11-3 to TRBJ2-5, with 8 bases identical to TRBD1. This CDR3 is built from 17 residues. Trimming cost V 1 base and J 2 bases; bases outside gene matches: 9. The germline gives CDR1 SGHNT, CDR2 YENEEA. This CDR3 is CASSLGIGYRGQETQYF. The CDR3 bases are TGTGCCAGCAGCTTAGGCATAGGGTACAGGGGGCAAGAGACCCAGTACTTC.

V usage is TRBV6-6 and J usage is TRBJ2-7; D perhaps matches TRBD2 (5 bases). The CDR3 is 13 residues long. V shed 2 bases and J shed 4 bases, with 9 bases lying between them. Germline V gene lookup returns CDR1 MNHNY and CDR2 SVGAGI (reference sequence). In nucleotides, the CDR3 is TGTGCCAGCAGTTACGGGAGCCCTTACGAGCAGTACTTC. Its protein is CASSYGSPYEQYF.

This rearrangement joins TRBV27 to TRBJ2-2, with D unresolved. Germline CDR1 and CDR2: MNHEY and SMNVEV (reference sequence). The V end was cut by 0 bases, the J end by 1 base, with 6 bases between. This CDR3 region has 15 residues. The chain's CDR3 is CASSLSGRNTGELFF. The CDR3 bases are TGTGCCAGCAGTTTATCGGGCAGGAACACCGGGGAGCTGTTTTTT.

This chain joins TRBV5-1 and TRBJ2-1, with TRBD2 matching over 7 bases. Trimming at V came to 2 bases and at J to 0 bases, leaving 11 bases not matched to a gene. Germline CDR1 is SGHRS and CDR2 is YFSETQ. The CDR3 spans 18 residues. In DNA form, the CDR3 reads TGCGCCAGCAGCTTCCGGCTAGCGGTCAGGAGCTCCTACAATGAGCAGTTCTTC. Amino acid sequence: CASSFRLAVRSSYNEQFF.

V gene TRBV10-3 combines with J gene TRBJ2-5; TRBD2 agrees at 7 bases. The germline V gene encodes CDR1 ENHRY and CDR2 SYGVKD. The CDR3 totals 15 residues. V shed 0 bases and J 1 base; nucleotides not matched to a gene: 2. CDR3 DNA sequence: TGTGCCATCAGTGAGTCGGGGGGGACCCAAGAGACCCAGTACTTC. It encodes CAISESGGTQETQYF.

This chain uses TRBV7-9 with TRBJ2-1, with D perhaps matching TRBD2 (6 bases). V lost 4 bases and J 8 bases, leaving 21 bases between the germline ends. Germline-derived CDR1 and CDR2 are SEHNR and FQNEAQ (reference sequence). The CDR3 totals 16 residues. The CDR3 nucleotides are TGTGCCAGCAGCTACTTGGCTAGCGTGATGATGGATGAGCAGTTCTTC. Translating gives CASSYLASVMMDEQFF. Combining the CDR3 with reference TRBV7-9 and TRBJ2-1 gives the whole variable domain DTGVSQNPRHKITKRGQNVTFRCDPISEHNRLYWYRQTLGQGPEFLTYFQNEAQLEKSRLLSDRFSAERPKGSFSTLEIQRTEQGDSAMYLCASSYLASVMMDEQFFGPGTRLTVL.

The chain carries TRBV5-1 and TRBJ2-1; 9 bases line up with TRBD2. The V segment lost 3 bases and the J segment 0 bases; nucleotides outside the gene matches: 10. CDR3 length: 18 amino acids. Germline V gives CDR1 SGHRS, CDR2 YFSETQ. CDR3: CASSSAALAGVSYNEQFF. The CDR3 bases are TGCGCCAGCAGCTCCGCGGCCTTAGCGGGAGTCTCCTACAATGAGCAGTTCTTC.